This T cell receptor (beta chain) was profiled in a study of blood T cell repertoires in COVID-19. Across the whole study: Samples of COVID-19 (acute and convalescent) were obtained from the United States, Italy and Spain. PBMCs, B-cell-depleted T cells, or T cells were the source of the cDNA or gDNA that made up the material.

This table comes from immunoSEQ multiplex PCR, and its TCRdb copy is limited to in-frame clones, with some not included. The sample has a few hundred thousand clones, approximately 89% seen once; the top ten hold about 9.2%. This CDR3 is 15 amino acids long. Germline loops: CDR1 SGDLS, CDR2 YYNGEE. After removal of 2 bases from V and 5 bases from J, the junction contained 5 bases not matched to a gene. The receptor was derived from a man between 35 and 55 years old who had recovered from COVID-19. Sequenced: peripheral blood. V gene TRBV9 combines with J gene TRBJ2-3, with TRBD2 matching over 10 bases. For the CDR3, the DNA is TGTGCCAGCAGCGTTGCAGCGGGGGGGCAAGATACGCAGTATTTT. Protein: CASSVAAGGQDTQYF.